This T cell receptor (beta chain) was sequenced in a study of cytomegalovirus exposure and HLA in healthy donors. Study information: Earlier, some 200 million T cells were analyzed, and 90 million to 140 million unique TCR beta sequences were found among them. Drawn from HLA-typed donors, 80 million to 100 million unique TCRs were held in an early data release. Whole-study findings and limits: Analysis was performed later, and it showed HLA-associated TCR beta chains to be more clonally expanded than equally common others.

In its sample, this clone was seen once. The target antigen is unknown. With 60 Vbeta and 13 Jbeta primers, the PCR was carried out. Produced via immunoSEQ multiplex PCR; TCRdb's table is partial and in-frame only. This sample carries 20,000 to 30,000 clones, 60% to 80% of them seen once, and the ten largest clones take 3.5% to 5.5%. Specimen: PBMCs. This TCR came from a male donor in good health and CMV-seronegative.

CDR3 in amino acids: CASSQDFGTIAQETQYF. The CDR3 bases are TGCGCCAGCAGCCAAGATTTTGGCACGATAGCCCAAGAGACCCAGTACTTC. The gene calls are TRBV4-3 and TRBJ2-5; D remains unclear. Germline V CDR1 and CDR2: LGHNA, YSLEER. Trimming left V 0 bases short and J 1 base short, with 15 bases between. CDR3 size: 17 residues.